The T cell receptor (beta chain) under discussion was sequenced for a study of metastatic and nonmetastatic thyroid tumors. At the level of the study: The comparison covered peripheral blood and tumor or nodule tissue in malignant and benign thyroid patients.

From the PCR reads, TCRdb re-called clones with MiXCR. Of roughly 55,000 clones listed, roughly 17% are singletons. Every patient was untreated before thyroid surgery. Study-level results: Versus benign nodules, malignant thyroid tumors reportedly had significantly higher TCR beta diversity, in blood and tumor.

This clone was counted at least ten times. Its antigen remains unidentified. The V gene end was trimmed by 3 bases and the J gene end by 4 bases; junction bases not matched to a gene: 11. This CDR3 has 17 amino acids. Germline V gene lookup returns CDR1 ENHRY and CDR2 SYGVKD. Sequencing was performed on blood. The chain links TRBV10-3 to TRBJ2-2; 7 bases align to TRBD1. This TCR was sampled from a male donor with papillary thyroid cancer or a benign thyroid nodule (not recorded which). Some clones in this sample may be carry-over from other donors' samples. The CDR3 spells CAISDPLGDSLTGELFF. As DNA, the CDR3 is TGTGCCATCAGTGACCCTCTCGGGGACAGCCTCACCGGGGAGCTGTTTTTT.